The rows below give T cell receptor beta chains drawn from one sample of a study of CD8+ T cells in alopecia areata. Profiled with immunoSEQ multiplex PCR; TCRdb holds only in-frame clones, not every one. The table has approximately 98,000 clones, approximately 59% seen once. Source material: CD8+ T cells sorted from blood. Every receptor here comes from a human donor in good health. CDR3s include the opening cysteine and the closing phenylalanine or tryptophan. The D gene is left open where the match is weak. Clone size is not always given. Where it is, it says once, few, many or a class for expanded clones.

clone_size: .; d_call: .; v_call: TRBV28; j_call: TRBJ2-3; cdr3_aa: CASTPRGAGTDTQYF; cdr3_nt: TGTGCCAGCACCCCCCGCGGCGCTGGCACAGATACGCAGTATTTT
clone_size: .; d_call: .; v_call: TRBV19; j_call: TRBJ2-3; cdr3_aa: CASSIGPISTDTQYF; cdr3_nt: TGTGCCAGTAGTATAGGACCGATTAGCACAGATACGCAGTATTTT
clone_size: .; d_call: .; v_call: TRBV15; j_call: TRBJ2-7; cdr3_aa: CATSSEGLSYEQYF; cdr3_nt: TGTGCCACCAGCAGTGAGGGACTTTCCTACGAGCAGTACTTC
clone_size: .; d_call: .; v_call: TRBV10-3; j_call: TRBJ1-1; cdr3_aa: CAISEPGAGEAFF; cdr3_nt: TGTGCCATCAGTGAGCCGGGGGCAGGTGAAGCTTTCTTT
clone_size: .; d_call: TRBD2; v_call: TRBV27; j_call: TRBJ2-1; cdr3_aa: CASSGRGGGAPYNEQFF; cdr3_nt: TGTGCCAGCAGTGGACGTGGCGGGGGTGCCCCCTACAATGAGCAGTTCTTC
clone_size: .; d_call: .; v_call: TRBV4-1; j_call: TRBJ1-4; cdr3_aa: CASSQDYGREKLFF; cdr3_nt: TGCGCCAGCAGCCAAGATTACGGTCGGGAAAAACTGTTTTTT
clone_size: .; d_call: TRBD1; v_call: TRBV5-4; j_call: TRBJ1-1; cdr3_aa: CASSPTGRITEAFF; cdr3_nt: TGTGCCAGCAGCCCGACAGGGAGGATCACTGAAGCTTTCTTT
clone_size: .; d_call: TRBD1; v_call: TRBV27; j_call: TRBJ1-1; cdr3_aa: CASSLSGQGGNTEAFF; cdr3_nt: TGTGCCAGCAGTTTATCGGGACAGGGGGGGAACACTGAAGCTTTCTTT
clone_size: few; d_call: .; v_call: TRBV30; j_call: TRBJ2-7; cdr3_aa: CAWEIGGSYEQYF; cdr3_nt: TGTGCCTGGGAGATTGGTGGTTCATACGAGCAGTACTTC
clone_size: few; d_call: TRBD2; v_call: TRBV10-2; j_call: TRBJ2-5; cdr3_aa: CASSDSGGAGETQYF; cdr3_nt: TGCGCCAGCAGTGACAGCGGGGGGGCAGGAGAGACCCAGTACTTC
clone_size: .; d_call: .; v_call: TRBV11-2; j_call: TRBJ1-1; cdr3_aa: CASSLGAGTEAFF; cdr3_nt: TGTGCCAGCAGCTTGGGGGCGGGCACTGAAGCTTTCTTT
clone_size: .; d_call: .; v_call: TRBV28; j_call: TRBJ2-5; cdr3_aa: CASSLGWTETQYF; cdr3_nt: TGTGCCAGCAGTTTAGGATGGACGGAGACCCAGTACTTC
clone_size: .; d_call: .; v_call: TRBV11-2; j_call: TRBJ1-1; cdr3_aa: CASSPWDLGEAFF; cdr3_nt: TGTGCCAGCAGCCCGTGGGATCTTGGTGAAGCTTTCTTT
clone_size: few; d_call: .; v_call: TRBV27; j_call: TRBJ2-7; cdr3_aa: CASRLRDNSYEQYF; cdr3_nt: TGTGCCAGCAGGCTCCGGGACAACTCCTACGAGCAGTACTTC
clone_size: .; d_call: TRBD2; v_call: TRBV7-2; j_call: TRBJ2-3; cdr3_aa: CASSMPTSGPTDTQYF; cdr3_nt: TGTGCCAGCAGCATGCCGACTAGCGGCCCCACAGATACGCAGTATTTT
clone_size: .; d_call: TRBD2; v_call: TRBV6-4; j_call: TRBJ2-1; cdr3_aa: CASSDSGTSGYNEQFF; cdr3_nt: TGTGCCAGCAGTGACTCCGGGACTAGCGGTTACAATGAGCAGTTCTTC
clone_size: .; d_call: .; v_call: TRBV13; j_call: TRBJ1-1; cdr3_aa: CASSIKGHYAEAFF; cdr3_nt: TGTGCCAGCAGCATAAAAGGACACTACGCTGAAGCTTTCTTT
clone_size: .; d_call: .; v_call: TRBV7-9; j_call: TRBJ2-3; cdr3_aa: CASSAGTNTQYF; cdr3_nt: TGTGCCAGCAGCGCGGGCACTAATACGCAGTATTTT
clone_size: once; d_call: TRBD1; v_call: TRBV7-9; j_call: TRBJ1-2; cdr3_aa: CASSSHRGASYGYTF; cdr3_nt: TGTGCCAGCAGCTCGCACAGGGGAGCCTCCTATGGCTACACCTTC
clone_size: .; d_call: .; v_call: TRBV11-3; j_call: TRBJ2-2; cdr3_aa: CASSLGGLAGRTGELFF; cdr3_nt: TGTGCCAGCAGCTTAGGGGGACTTGCGGGGAGGACCGGGGAGCTGTTTTTT
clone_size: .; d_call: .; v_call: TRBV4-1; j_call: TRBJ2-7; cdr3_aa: CASSPELYPYEQYF; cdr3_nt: TGCGCCAGCAGCCCGGAACTATACCCCTACGAGCAGTACTTC
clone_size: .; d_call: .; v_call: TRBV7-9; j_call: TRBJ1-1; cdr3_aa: CASSLRGEVNTEAFF; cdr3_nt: TGTGCCAGCAGCCTCCGGGGAGAAGTGAACACTGAAGCTTTCTTT
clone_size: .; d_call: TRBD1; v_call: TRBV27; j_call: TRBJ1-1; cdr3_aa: CASSWDRGMSTEAFF; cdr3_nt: TGTGCCAGCAGTTGGGACAGGGGGATGAGCACTGAAGCTTTCTTT
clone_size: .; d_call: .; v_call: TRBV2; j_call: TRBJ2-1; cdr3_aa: CASSENGAPGDEQFF; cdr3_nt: TGTGCCAGCAGTGAAAATGGGGCCCCGGGCGATGAGCAGTTCTTC
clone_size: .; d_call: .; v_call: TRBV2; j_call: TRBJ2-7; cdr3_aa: CASRSEQRQYF; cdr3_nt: TGTGCCAGCAGGTCCGAACAGCGACAGTACTTC
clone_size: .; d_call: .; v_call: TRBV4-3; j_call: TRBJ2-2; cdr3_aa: CASSQDMGTGELFF; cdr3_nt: TGCGCCAGCAGCCAAGATATGGGAACCGGGGAGCTGTTTTTT
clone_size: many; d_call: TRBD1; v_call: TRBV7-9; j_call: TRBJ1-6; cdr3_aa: CASSSLRDRPNSPLHF; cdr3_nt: TGTGCCAGCAGCTCTCTCCGGGACAGGCCTAATTCACCCCTCCACTTT
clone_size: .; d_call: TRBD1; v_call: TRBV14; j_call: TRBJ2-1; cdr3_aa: CASSQDNAGGHNEQFF; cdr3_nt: TGTGCCAGCAGCCAAGATAATGCAGGGGGCCACAATGAGCAGTTCTTC
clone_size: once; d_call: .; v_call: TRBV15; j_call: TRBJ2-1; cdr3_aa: CATSSRRSNEQFF; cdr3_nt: TGTGCCACCAGCAGTCGTAGGAGCAATGAGCAGTTCTTC
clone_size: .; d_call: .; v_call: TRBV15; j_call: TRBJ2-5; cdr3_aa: CATSRDSPYQETQYF; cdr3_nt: TGTGCCACCAGCAGGGACAGTCCGTACCAAGAGACCCAGTACTTC
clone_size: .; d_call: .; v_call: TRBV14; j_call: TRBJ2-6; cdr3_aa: CASSLGGSGANVLTF; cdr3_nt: TGTGCCAGCAGCCTAGGGGGCTCTGGGGCCAACGTCCTGACTTTC
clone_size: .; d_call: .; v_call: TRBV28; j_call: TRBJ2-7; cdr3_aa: CASSRPPPYSYEQYF; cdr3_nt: TGTGCCAGCAGCCGACCCCCGCCGTACAGCTACGAGCAGTACTTC